The 27 T cell receptor beta chains given below trace back to one sample, sequenced in a study of T cells in localized non-small cell lung cancer. The assay was immunoSEQ multiplex PCR, and TCRdb's table has in-frame clones only and misses some. Of around 19,000 clones listed, about 90% were seen once; the top ten hold less than 3%. This specimen was peripheral blood, taken before any cancer treatment. These receptors were collected from a woman aged 35 to 69 with stage I lung adenocarcinoma.

V usage is TRBV4-2 and J usage is TRBJ1-5, with D unclear. With 0 bases removed from V and 6 bases from J, the gap between germline ends came to 12 bases. Germline V gives CDR1 LGHNA, CDR2 YNFKEQ. CDR3 length: 15 amino acids. CDR3 nucleotide sequence: TGTGCCAGCAGCCAAGATCGGGAAAGGAGTCAGCCCCAGCATTTT. It codes for CASSQDRERSQPQHF.

The rearrangement joins TRBV10-3 to TRBJ2-1; tentative D call: TRBD2 (6 bases). The CDR3 is 11 amino acids. The germline V gene has CDR1 ENHRY and CDR2 SYGVKD. Trimming left V 10 bases short and J 8 bases short, with 12 bases between. In DNA, the CDR3 is TGTGCCACCCAAACTAGCTATGAGCAGTTCTTC. Encoded protein: CATQTSYEQFF.

The chain employs TRBV7-9 and TRBJ2-5; no reliable D call. This CDR3 is 16 amino acids long. Germline CDR1 and CDR2: SEHNR and FQNEAQ (reference sequence). V lost 3 bases and J lost 1, with 15 bases in between. DNA of the CDR3: TGTGCCAGCAGCTTCCTGACCGGCGGATTCCAAGAGACCCAGTACTTC. This translates into CASSFLTGGFQETQYF.

The chain combines TRBV2 with TRBJ1-1; D is undetermined. Germline CDR1 reads SNHLY; CDR2 reads FYNNEI. This CDR3 has 13 residues. Trimming removed 2 bases from V and 1 base from J, with 5 bases in between. CDR3 coding DNA: TGTGCCAGCAGTGAACACTCGAACACTGAAGCTTTCTTT. This gives the protein CASSEHSNTEAFF. Drawing the rest from reference TRBV2 and TRBJ1-1, the complete variable domain is EPEVTQTPSHQVTQMGQEVILRCVPISNHLYFYWYRQILGQKVEFLVSFYNNEISEKSEIFDDQFSVERPDGSNFTLKIRSTKLEDSAMYFCASSEHSNTEAFFGQGTRLTVV.

V and J are TRBV5-6 and TRBJ1-5; a possible D gene is TRBD1 (5 bases). From germline, CDR1 is SGHDT and CDR2 YYEEEE. The V and J ends lost 4 bases and 2 bases respectively, with 16 bases between them. This CDR3 comprises 16 residues. CDR3 amino acids: CASSRLGGMGNQPQHF. Written as DNA, the CDR3 is TGTGCCAGCAGCAGATTGGGGGGAATGGGCAATCAGCCCCAGCATTTT. The variable domain in full, completed from reference TRBV5-6 and TRBJ1-5, reads DAGVTQSPTHLIKTRGQQVTLRCSPKSGHDTVSWYQQALGQGPQFIFQYYEEEERQRGNFPDRFSGHQFPNYSSELNVNALLLGDSALYLCASSRLGGMGNQPQHFGDGTRLSIL.

This clone was found once. The chain couples TRBV19 to TRBJ1-5; a weak D match, TRBD1 (6 bases). Germline V gene sequence: CDR1 LNHDA, CDR2 SQIVND (reference sequence). Deletions cut 6 bases from V and 3 bases from J, with 18 bases between. CDR3 size: 16 residues. CDR3 residues: CASRSSGVGDNQPQHF. As DNA, the CDR3 is TGTGCCAGTAGGAGCTCAGGGGTTGGCGACAATCAGCCCCAGCATTTT. The complete variable domain, with remaining parts taken from reference TRBV19 and TRBJ1-5, reads DGGITQSPKYLFRKEGQNVTLSCEQNLNHDAMYWYRQDPGQGLRLIYYSQIVNDFQKGDIAEGYSVSREKKESFPLTVTSAQKNPTAFYLCASRSSGVGDNQPQHFGDGTRLSIL.

This chain links TRBV5-4 with TRBJ2-1; 11 nucleotides match TRBD2. The CDR3 is made up of 13 amino acids. Trimming took 2 bases from V and 8 from J; bases not matched to a gene: 0. Germline V CDR1 and CDR2: SGHNT, YYREEE (reference sequence). The DNA of the CDR3 is TGTGCCAGCAGCTTTAGCGGGAGGGATGAGCAGTTCTTC. The encoded protein is CASSFSGRDEQFF.

In this sample, this clone turned up once. The chain employs TRBV20-1 and TRBJ1-1; D is unresolved. Germline V lookup: CDR1 DFQATT, CDR2 SNEGSKA (reference sequence). The CDR3 is 11 amino acids. Trimming pared 3 bases from V and 4 bases from J, leaving 6 bases between. DNA for the CDR3: TGCAGTGCTAGGGAAGCCACTGAAGCTTTCTTT. Translated: CSAREATEAFF.

V is TRBV19 and J is TRBJ1-1, with a tentative D call TRBD1 (5 bases). CDR1 and CDR2 from the germline V gene are LNHDA and SQIVND (reference sequence). Between the trimmed V and J ends, which lost 3 bases and 1 base, there was a span of 12 bases. The CDR3 length is 15 residues. CDR3 residues: CASSILLRENTEAFF. DNA for the CDR3: TGTGCCAGTAGTATCCTCCTCAGGGAGAACACTGAAGCTTTCTTT.

V gene TRBV20-1 combines with J gene TRBJ1-4; D call uncertain. Trimming shortened V by 6 bases and J by 5 bases, and 7 bases separated the two germline ends. The CDR3 spans 11 residues. CDR1 and CDR2 from the germline V gene are DFQATT and SNEGSKA (reference sequence). CDR3 nucleotides: TGCAGTGCACGGTTGAATGAAAAACTGTTTTTT. Translation gives CSARLNEKLFF.

Only a few counts were recorded for this clone. This sequence joins TRBV30 and TRBJ1-3, with unresolved D. The V end was cut by 3 bases, the J end by 0 bases, with 3 bases between. Per germline, CDR1 GTSNPN and CDR2 SVGIG (reference sequence). The CDR3 consists of 12 residues. The CDR3, as DNA: TGTGCCTGGAGGGGCTCTGGAAACACCATATATTTT. This codes for CAWRGSGNTIYF.

V and J are TRBV5-1 and TRBJ1-2; D not resolved. Trimming removed 2 bases at V and 5 bases at J, with 13 bases between. The CDR3 is 14 residues long. Germline V gives CDR1 SGHRS, CDR2 YFSETQ. As DNA, the CDR3 is TGCGCCAGCAGCTTCGGGGAGACGGGATATGGCTACACCTTC. Its protein product is CASSFGETGYGYTF.

V is TRBV7-2 and J is TRBJ1-2; TRBD1 matches 9 bases. V dropped 3 bases and J dropped 7; count of bases not matched to a gene: 6. CDR1 is SGHTA, CDR2 FQGNSA, per germline. CDR3 length: 14 residues. In nucleotides, the CDR3 is TGTGCCAGCAGCTTGGGGCCGGGACAGGGTGGCTACACCTTC. Translation: CASSLGPGQGGYTF.

V usage is TRBV29-1 and J usage is TRBJ1-4, with 7 bases lining up with TRBD1. In germline, CDR1 is SQVTM, CDR2 ANQGSEA. This CDR3 region has 12 residues. V trimming: 8 bases; J trimming: 6 bases; junction bases outside the gene matches: 6. The DNA of the CDR3 is TGCAGCACCCGGACAGGTGATGAAAAACTGTTTTTT. It codes for CSTRTGDEKLFF.

The chain links TRBV5-1 to TRBJ2-3, with TRBD2 matching 7 bases. The CDR3 contains 15 residues. After removal of 7 bases from V and 2 bases from J, the junction contained 10 bases not matched to a gene. CDR1 and CDR2 (germline): SGHRS, YFSETQ. CDR3 DNA: TGCGCCAGCCGACACCGGGACTACTACACAGATACGCAGTATTTT. Translating gives CASRHRDYYTDTQYF.

The chain is built from TRBV6-5 and TRBJ1-1; D ambiguous. With 6 bases removed from V and 1 base from J, the gap between germline ends came to 9 bases. The CDR3 length is 13 residues. Germline CDR1 and CDR2: MNHEY and SVGAGI. The CDR3 sequence: CASRRKQNTEAFF. The CDR3 bases are TGTGCCAGCAGACGGAAACAGAACACTGAAGCTTTCTTT.

The chain recombines TRBV6-1 with TRBJ2-7; D might be TRBD1 (5 bases). CDR1 is MNHNS and CDR2 is SASEGT in the germline V gene. Trimming left V 2 bases short and J 3 bases short, with 8 bases between. This CDR3 is built from 13 residues. The CDR3, as DNA: TGTGCCAGCAGTGAACTTGACAGCTACGAGCAGTACTTC. Translating gives CASSELDSYEQYF.

The chain joins TRBV7-9 to TRBJ2-2; no definite D call. Germline V gene sequence: CDR1 SEHNR, CDR2 FQNEAQ (reference sequence). The length of the CDR3 is 14 residues. CDR3 DNA: TGTGTCGGAGCGTTAGGGAATCCCGCCGGGGAGCTGTTTTTT. It yields the protein CVGALGNPAGELFF.

The V and J genes are TRBV9 and TRBJ1-1, with 8 bases lining up with TRBD1. The trim removed 4 bases at V and 1 base at J, leaving 9 bases unmatched. Germline assignment: CDR1 SGDLS and CDR2 YYNGEE. The CDR3 sequence is 16 residues long. The CDR3 sequence is CASSPHGQGGNTEAFF. The CDR3 nucleotides are TGTGCCAGCAGCCCTCACGGACAGGGTGGGAACACTGAAGCTTTCTTT. Full variable domain (remainder filled in from reference TRBV9 and TRBJ1-1): DSGVTQTPKHLITATGQRVTLRCSPRSGDLSVYWYQQSLDQGLQFLIQYYNGEERAKGNILERFSAQQFPDLHSELNLSSLELGDSALYFCASSPHGQGGNTEAFFGQGTRLTVV.

The V call is TRBV4-1, the J call TRBJ1-1; D uncertain. V gave up 0 bases and J gave up 1 base, with 15 bases separating them. The CDR3 covers 17 residues. The germline CDR1 and CDR2 sequences are MGHRA and YSYEKL. The CDR3 DNA reads TGCGCCAGCAGCCAAGATGGCGGGAGGGCCGGGAACACTGAAGCTTTCTTT. Translation: CASSQDGGRAGNTEAFF.

The chain uses TRBV27 and TRBJ1-2; 8 bases line up with TRBD1. Germline CDR1 MNHEY, CDR2 SMNVEV (reference sequence). This CDR3 is built from 16 residues. The junction had 10 bases not matched to a gene; V was cut back by 3 bases and J by 4 bases. The CDR3 spells CASSFRSPGTGYGYTF. DNA for the CDR3: TGTGCCAGCAGTTTCCGCTCCCCCGGGACAGGCTATGGCTACACCTTC.

There are a few counts of this clone. The V gene is TRBV2, the J gene TRBJ2-5, with D possibly being TRBD2 (6 bases). The germline V gene has CDR1 SNHLY and CDR2 FYNNEI. Trimming shortened V by 7 bases and J by 6 bases, and 18 bases separated the two germline ends. CDR3 length: 14 residues. The CDR3 loop reads CASNSPGEVKTQYF. CDR3 coding DNA: TGTGCCAGCAACAGTCCGGGAGAAGTAAAGACCCAGTACTTC. Based on the CDR3 plus reference TRBV2 and TRBJ2-5, the full variable domain is EPEVTQTPSHQVTQMGQEVILRCVPISNHLYFYWYRQILGQKVEFLVSFYNNEISEKSEIFDDQFSVERPDGSNFTLKIRSTKLEDSAMYFCASNSPGEVKTQYFGPGTRLLVL.

The V gene is TRBV18, the J gene TRBJ1-1, with D uncertain. The CDR3 runs to 11 residues. Germline V CDR1 and CDR2: KGHSH, LQKENI. V was cut by 6 bases and J by 3 bases, with 5 bases left in between. The CDR3 spells CASSLDTEAFF. The CDR3 DNA reads as TGTGCCAGCTCCCTAGACACTGAAGCTTTCTTT.

The genes are TRBV19 and TRBJ1-1; D is ambiguous. The V gene lost 8 bases and the J gene lost 8 bases, with 9 bases spanning the gap. From germline, CDR1 is LNHDA and CDR2 SQIVND (reference sequence). The CDR3 is 10 amino acids. CDR3 sequence reads: CASGPGEAFF. The CDR3, as DNA: TGTGCCAGTGGGCCTGGGGAAGCTTTCTTT.

CDR3 loop: CASSQNRGNTDGYTF. CDR3 nucleotides: TGCGCCAGCAGCCAGAACAGGGGGAACACCGATGGCTACACCTTC. The V gene is TRBV4-3, the J gene TRBJ1-2; 8 nucleotides agree with TRBD1. There are 15 residues in the CDR3. The germline CDR1 and CDR2 sequences are LGHNA and YSLEER. The trim removed 3 bases at V and 6 bases at J, leaving 9 bases unmatched.

This clone was found a few times. This sequence joins TRBV7-9 and TRBJ1-2, with 10 positions matching TRBD1. Trimming cost V 5 bases and J 3 bases; bases outside gene matches: 3. The CDR3 covers 14 residues. Germline V gene lookup returns CDR1 SEHNR and CDR2 FQNEAQ (reference sequence). CDR3 residues: CASSRQGADYGYTF. CDR3 coding DNA: TGTGCCAGCAGCCGACAGGGGGCTGACTATGGCTACACCTTC.

The V gene is TRBV5-4, the J gene TRBJ2-7, with D perhaps given as TRBD1 or TRBD2 (5 bases each). V was clipped by 1 base and J by 1 base, with 9 bases between them. The CDR3 runs to 14 residues. CDR1 and CDR2 from the germline V gene are SGHNT and YYREEE (reference sequence). In DNA form, the CDR3 reads TGTGCCAGCAGCTTGAGGGACGTTTCCTACGAGCAGTACTTC. This gives the protein CASSLRDVSYEQYF. Drawing the rest from reference TRBV5-4 and TRBJ2-7, the complete variable domain is ETGVTQSPTHLIKTRGQQVTLRCSSQSGHNTVSWYQQALGQGPQFIFQYYREEENGRGNFPPRFSGLQFPNYSSELNVNALELDDSALYLCASSLRDVSYEQYFGPGTRLTVT.